The 3 T cell receptor beta chains reported below all come from one sample, sequenced in a study of cytomegalovirus exposure and HLA in healthy donors. With 60 Vbeta and 13 Jbeta primers, the PCR was carried out. Libraries were prepared by immunoSEQ multiplex PCR; TCRdb keeps only in-frame clonotypes and omits some of them. The sample includes around 250,000 clones, 80% to 95% seen only once; the top ten take about 1.8%. The sequencing input was PBMCs. Every receptor here comes from a girl aged 2-9 years in good health and CMV-seronegative.

The CDR3 nucleotides read TGTGCCAGCAGTTTGATCGGACAGGGAGGTCAGCCCCAGCATTTT. This encodes CASSLIGQGGQPQHF. The V gene is TRBV27, the J gene TRBJ1-5; 8 bases are a match to TRBD1. Losses at the gene ends were 3 bases for V and 6 bases for J; bases not matched to a gene: 7. Germline lookup yields CDR1 MNHEY and CDR2 SMNVEV (reference sequence). The CDR3 has 15 residues.

This chain links TRBV6-6 with TRBJ2-5; 9 bases are shared with TRBD1. The CDR3 is 14 residues long. After removal of 7 bases from V and 5 bases from J, the junction contained 8 bases not matched to a gene. The V gene's germline CDR1 is MNHNY and CDR2 SVGAGI (reference sequence). The CDR3 nucleotides read TGTGCCAGCACTGAACAGGGGGCAGGGGAGACCCAGTACTTC. Translation: CASTEQGAGETQYF.

The rearrangement joins TRBV15 to TRBJ1-2; a possible D gene is TRBD1 (6 bases). Per the germline V gene, CDR1 is LNHNV and CDR2 is YYDKDF (reference sequence). This CDR3 comprises 15 residues. V gave up 5 bases and J gave up 2 bases, with 15 bases separating them. The CDR3 sequence is CATSGPTGTNYGYTF. In DNA, the CDR3 is TGTGCCACCAGCGGCCCGACCGGGACAAACTATGGCTACACCTTC. Combining the CDR3 with reference TRBV15 and TRBJ1-2 gives the whole variable domain DAMVIQNPRYQVTQFGKPVTLSCSQTLNHNVMYWYQQKSSQAPKLLFHYYDKDFNNEADTPDNFQSRRPNTSFCFLDIRSPGLGDTAMYLCATSGPTGTNYGYTFGSGTRLTVV.